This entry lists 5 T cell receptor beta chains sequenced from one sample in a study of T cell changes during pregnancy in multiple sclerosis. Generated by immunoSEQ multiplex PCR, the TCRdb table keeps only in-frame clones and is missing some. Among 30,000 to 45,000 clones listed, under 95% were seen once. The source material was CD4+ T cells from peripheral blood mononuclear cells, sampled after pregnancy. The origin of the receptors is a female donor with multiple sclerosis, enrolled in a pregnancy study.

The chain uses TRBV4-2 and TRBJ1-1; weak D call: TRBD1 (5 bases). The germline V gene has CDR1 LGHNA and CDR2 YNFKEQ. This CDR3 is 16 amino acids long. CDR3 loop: CAGGPGRYAVNTEAFF. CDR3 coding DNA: TGTGCGGGGGGTCCGGGCAGGTATGCAGTGAACACTGAAGCTTTCTTT.

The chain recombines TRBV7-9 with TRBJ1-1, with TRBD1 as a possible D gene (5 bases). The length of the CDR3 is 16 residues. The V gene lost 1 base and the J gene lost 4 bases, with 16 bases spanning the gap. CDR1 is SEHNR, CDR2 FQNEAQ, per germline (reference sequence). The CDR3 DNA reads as TGTGCCAGCAGCTTAGATAGGGGTACGGAGGGCACTGAAGCTTTCTTT. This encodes CASSLDRGTEGTEAFF.

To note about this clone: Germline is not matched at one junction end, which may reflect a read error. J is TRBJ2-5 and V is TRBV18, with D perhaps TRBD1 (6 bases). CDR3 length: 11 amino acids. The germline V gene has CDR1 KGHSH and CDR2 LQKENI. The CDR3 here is CASSLTGPLDF. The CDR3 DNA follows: TGTGCCAGCTCTCTAACAGGGCCTCTGGACTTC.

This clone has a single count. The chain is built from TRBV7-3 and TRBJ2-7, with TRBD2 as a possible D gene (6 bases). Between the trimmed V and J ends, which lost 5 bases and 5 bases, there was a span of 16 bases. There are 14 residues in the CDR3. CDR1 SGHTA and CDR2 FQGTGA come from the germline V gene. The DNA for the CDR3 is TGTGCCAGCAGCCTAGGAGGGGCAGGTGACGAGCAGTACTTC. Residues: CASSLGGAGDEQYF.

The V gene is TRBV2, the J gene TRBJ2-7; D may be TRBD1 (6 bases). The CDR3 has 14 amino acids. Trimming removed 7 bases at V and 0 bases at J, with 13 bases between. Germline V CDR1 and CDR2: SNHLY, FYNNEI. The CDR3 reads CASNLDRSSYEQYF. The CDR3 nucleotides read TGTGCCAGCAACCTCGACAGGAGCTCCTACGAGCAGTACTTC.